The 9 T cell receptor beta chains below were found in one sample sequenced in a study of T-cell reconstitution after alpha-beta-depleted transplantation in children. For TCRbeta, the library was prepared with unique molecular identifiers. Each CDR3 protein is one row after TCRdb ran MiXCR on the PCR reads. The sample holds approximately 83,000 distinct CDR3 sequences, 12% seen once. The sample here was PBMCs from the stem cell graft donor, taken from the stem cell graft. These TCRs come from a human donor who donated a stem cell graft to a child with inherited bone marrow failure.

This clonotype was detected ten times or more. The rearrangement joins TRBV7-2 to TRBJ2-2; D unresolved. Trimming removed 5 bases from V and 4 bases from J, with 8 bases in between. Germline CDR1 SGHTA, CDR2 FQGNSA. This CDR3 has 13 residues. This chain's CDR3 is CASSLWGTGELFF. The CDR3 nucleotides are TGTGCCAGCAGCCTTTGGGGCACCGGGGAGCTGTTTTTT. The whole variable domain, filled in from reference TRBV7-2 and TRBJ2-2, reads GAGVSQSPSNKVTEKGKDVELRCDPISGHTALYWYRQSLGQGLEFLIYFQGNSAPDKSGLPSDRFSAERTGGSVSTLTIQRTQQEDSAVYLCASSLWGTGELFFGEGSRLTVL.

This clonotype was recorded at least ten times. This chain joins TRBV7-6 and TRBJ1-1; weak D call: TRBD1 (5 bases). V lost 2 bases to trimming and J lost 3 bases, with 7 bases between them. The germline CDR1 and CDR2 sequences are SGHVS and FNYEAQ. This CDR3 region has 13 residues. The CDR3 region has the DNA TGTGCCAGCAGCTTACAAGGGGACACTGAAGCTTTCTTT. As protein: CASSLQGDTEAFF.

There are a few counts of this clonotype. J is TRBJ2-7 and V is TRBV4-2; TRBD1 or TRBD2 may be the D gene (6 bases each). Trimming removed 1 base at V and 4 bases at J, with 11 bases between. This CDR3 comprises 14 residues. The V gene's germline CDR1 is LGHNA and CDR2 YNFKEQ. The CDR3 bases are TGTGCCAGCAGCCAAGGCGGGACACAATACGAGCAGTACTTC. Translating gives CASSQGGTQYEQYF.

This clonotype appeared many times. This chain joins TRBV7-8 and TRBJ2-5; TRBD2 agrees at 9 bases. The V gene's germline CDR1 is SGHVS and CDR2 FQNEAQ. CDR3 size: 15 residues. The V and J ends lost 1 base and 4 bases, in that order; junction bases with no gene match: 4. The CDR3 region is CASSLVAGVGETQYF. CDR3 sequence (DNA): TGTGCCAGCAGCTTAGTAGCGGGGGTAGGAGAGACCCAGTACTTC.

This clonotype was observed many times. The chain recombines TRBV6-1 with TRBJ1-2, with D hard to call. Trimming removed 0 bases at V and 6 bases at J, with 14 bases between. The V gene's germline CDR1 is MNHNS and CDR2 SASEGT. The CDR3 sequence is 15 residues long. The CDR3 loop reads CASSEASRDKHGYTF. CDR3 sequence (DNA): TGTGCCAGCAGTGAAGCAAGTCGAGACAAACATGGCTACACCTTC.

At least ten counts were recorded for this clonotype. CDR3 sequence: CASSSISGGTTDTQYF. In DNA, the CDR3 is TGTGCCAGCAGCTCCATAAGTGGGGGGACAACAGATACGCAGTATTTT. The chain combines TRBV11-2 with TRBJ2-3; D assignment may be TRBD1 or TRBD2 (6 bases each). There are 16 residues in the CDR3. Trimming stripped 4 bases from V and 3 bases from J, with 17 bases between. Germline CDR1 and CDR2: SGHAT and FQNNGV.

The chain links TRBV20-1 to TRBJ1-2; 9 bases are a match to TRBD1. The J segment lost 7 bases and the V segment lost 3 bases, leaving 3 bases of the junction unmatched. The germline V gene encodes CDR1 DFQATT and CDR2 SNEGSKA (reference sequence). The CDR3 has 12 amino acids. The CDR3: CSARGQGSGYTF. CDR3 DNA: TGCAGTGCTAGGGGACAGGGAAGTGGCTACACCTTC.

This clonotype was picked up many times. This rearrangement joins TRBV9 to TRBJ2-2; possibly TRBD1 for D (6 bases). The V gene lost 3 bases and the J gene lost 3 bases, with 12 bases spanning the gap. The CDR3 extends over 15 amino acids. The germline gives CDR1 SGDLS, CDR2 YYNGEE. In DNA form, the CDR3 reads TGTGCCAGCAGCGCTGGACAGACCCACACCGGGGAGCTGTTTTTT. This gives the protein CASSAGQTHTGELFF.

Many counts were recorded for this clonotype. The CDR3 DNA sequence: TGCGCCAGCAGCAAACTAGCGGGGCCCTACGAGCAGTACTTC. As protein: CASSKLAGPYEQYF. This chain joins TRBV4-1 and TRBJ2-7, with 10 bases identical to TRBD2. The trim removed 5 bases at V and 2 bases at J, leaving 3 bases unmatched. The CDR3 contains 14 residues. Germline-derived CDR1 and CDR2 are MGHRA and YSYEKL.